This entry lists 25 T cell receptor beta chains sequenced from one sample in a study of technical replicates of blood from several donors. The assay was immunoSEQ multiplex PCR, and TCRdb's table has in-frame clones only and misses some. The table includes roughly 80,000 clones, around 96% detected once. The sample consisted of T cells isolated from PBMCs. These TCRs come from a human donor in good health.

This chain connects TRBV18 to TRBJ1-2; no reliable D call. The ends were cut back, 3 bases at V and 2 bases at J, with 10 bases in the middle. Germline CDR1 and CDR2: KGHSH and LQKENI. CDR3 length equals 14 residues. CDR3 sequence reads: CASSPSRQNYGYTF. CDR3 in DNA: TGTGCCAGCTCACCGAGCCGCCAAAACTATGGCTACACCTTC.

The chain combines TRBV6-1 with TRBJ2-7; a possible D gene is TRBD2 (6 bases). The CDR3 sequence is 15 residues long. Deletions cut 6 bases from V and 0 bases from J, with 15 bases between. Looked up from germline, CDR1 is MNHNS and CDR2 is SASEGT. CDR3: CASRPGSAVSYEQYF. The CDR3 DNA sequence: TGTGCCAGCAGGCCCGGGAGCGCCGTCTCCTACGAGCAGTACTTC.

The chain has TRBV28 and TRBJ1-4; D is possibly TRBD1 (5 bases). Germline assignment: CDR1 MDHEN and CDR2 SYDVKM. This CDR3 spans 13 amino acids. Trimming removed 7 bases from V and 4 bases from J, with 10 bases in between. The CDR3 sequence is CASTPGGNEKLFF. DNA for the CDR3: TGTGCCAGCACCCCGGGGGGTAATGAAAAACTGTTTTTT.

The CDR3 nucleotides are TGTGCCAGCGTTGATCAGCGGCACACAGATACGCAGTATTTT. It codes for CASVDQRHTDTQYF. This chain joins TRBV6-1 and TRBJ2-3, with D perhaps TRBD2 (5 bases). CDR3 length equals 14 residues. The V gene lost 8 bases and the J gene lost 2 bases, with 14 bases spanning the gap. The germline CDR1 and CDR2 sequences are MNHNS and SASEGT.

The chain uses TRBV7-9 and TRBJ2-5; possible D gene TRBD2, 5 bases. The germline CDR1 and CDR2 sequences are SEHNR and FQNEAQ (reference sequence). This CDR3 is 14 amino acids long. Trimming removed 2 bases from V and 1 base from J, with 8 bases in between. The CDR3 region has the DNA TGTGCCAGCAGCTTAAATGGACTCCAAGAGACCCAGTACTTC. As protein: CASSLNGLQETQYF.

This chain connects TRBV6-1 to TRBJ2-7; tentative D call: TRBD1 (6 bases). Germline CDR1 and CDR2: MNHNS and SASEGT. There are 13 residues in the CDR3. V lost 5 bases and J lost 3, with 11 bases in between. The CDR3: CASSKDRIYEQYF. For the CDR3, the DNA is TGTGCCAGCAGTAAGGACAGAATCTACGAGCAGTACTTC.

The chain uses TRBV23-1 and TRBJ2-7; 14 bases map to TRBD2. TRBV23-1 is recorded as an ORF, its role being uncertain. Germline trimming cut 0 bases from V and 2 bases from J; bases unmatched to any gene: 9. This CDR3 spans 19 amino acids. CDR3 in DNA: TGCGCCAGCAGTCAATCGTCGGGACTAGCGGGGGCCCAGCCCTACGAGCAGTACTTC. It is translated as CASSQSSGLAGAQPYEQYF.

The V gene is TRBV7-2, the J gene TRBJ1-1, with 7 bases identical to TRBD1. CDR1 is SGHTA and CDR2 is FQGNSA in the germline V gene. The CDR3 runs to 14 residues. Germline trimming cut 4 bases from V and 5 bases from J; bases unmatched to any gene: 7. This CDR3 is CASSYQGVSTEAFF. For the CDR3, the DNA is TGTGCCAGCAGCTACCAGGGGGTGTCGACTGAAGCTTTCTTT.

The chain links TRBV5-4 to TRBJ2-2; 7 positions agree with TRBD2. The CDR3 is 15 amino acids. From germline, CDR1 is SGHNT and CDR2 YYREEE (reference sequence). Trimming took 6 bases from V and 1 from J; bases not matched to a gene: 6. CDR3 nucleotide sequence: TGTGCCAGCACGATGGGGGGGAAGAACACCGGGGAGCTGTTTTTT. This gives the protein CASTMGGKNTGELFF. The whole variable domain, remainder taken from reference TRBV5-4 and TRBJ2-2, is ETGVTQSPTHLIKTRGQQVTLRCSSQSGHNTVSWYQQALGQGPQFIFQYYREEENGRGNFPPRFSGLQFPNYSSELNVNALELDDSALYLCASTMGGKNTGELFFGEGSRLTVL.

Only a few counts were recorded for this clone. The rearrangement uses TRBV4-1 and TRBJ1-1; D may be TRBD1 (5 bases). Germline CDR1 MGHRA, CDR2 YSYEKL. Trimming pared 10 bases from V and 4 bases from J, leaving 13 bases between. This CDR3 has 12 residues. The CDR3 sequence is CATWGGGTEAFF. As DNA, the CDR3 is TGCGCCACCTGGGGGGGAGGCACTGAAGCTTTCTTT.

This chain uses TRBV6-5 with TRBJ1-1, with TRBD1 identical over 9 bases. The germline CDR1 and CDR2 sequences are MNHEY and SVGAGI. The CDR3 length is 15 residues. After removal of 5 bases from V and 4 bases from J, the junction contained 8 bases not matched to a gene. In DNA, the CDR3 is TGTGCCAGCAGTCACAGGGGGCTGGTCTTCACTGAAGCTTTCTTT. Protein: CASSHRGLVFTEAFF.

J is TRBJ1-1 and V is TRBV5-1; D remains unclear. V gave up 0 bases and J gave up 5 bases, with 14 bases separating them. CDR1 and CDR2 (germline): SGHRS, YFSETQ. CDR3 length equals 15 residues. The CDR3 coding sequence is TGCGCCAGCAGCTTGGCCTCGGGGTCCTCAACTGAAGCTTTCTTT. Protein product: CASSLASGSSTEAFF.

The V and J genes are TRBV28 and TRBJ2-7; 10 bases align to TRBD2. This CDR3 is built from 15 residues. The V segment lost 8 bases and the J segment 1 base; nucleotides outside the gene matches: 8. CDR1 and CDR2 (germline): MDHEN, SYDVKM. The CDR3 loop is CASGSGLAASYEQYF. The CDR3 bases are TGTGCCAGCGGGTCCGGACTAGCGGCTTCCTACGAGCAGTACTTC. The full variable domain, completed using reference TRBV28 and TRBJ2-7, is DVKVTQSSRYLVKRTGEKVFLECVQDMDHENMFWYRQDPGLGLRLIYFSYDVKMKEKGDIPEGYSVSREKKERFSLILESASTNQTSMYLCASGSGLAASYEQYFGPGTRLTVT.

The rearrangement links TRBV28 to TRBJ2-7, with 7 bases aligning to TRBD1. The CDR3 sequence is 16 residues long. Germline V gene lookup returns CDR1 MDHEN and CDR2 SYDVKM. Unmatched junction bases numbered 8, after V lost 3 bases and J lost 0 bases. For the CDR3, the DNA is TGTGCCAGCAGTTTCCCCCGGGCAGGGGGCTCCTACGAGCAGTACTTC. Its protein is CASSFPRAGGSYEQYF.

This clone was counted once. The rearrangement links TRBV6-4 to TRBJ2-3; 12 positions agree with TRBD2. J was trimmed by 3 bases and V by 6 bases; bases with no gene match: 4. This CDR3 is 15 amino acids long. Germline V lookup: CDR1 MRHNA, CDR2 SNTAGT. CDR3 in DNA: TGTGCCAGCAGCTGGACTAGCGGGGATACAGATACGCAGTATTTT. This gives the protein CASSWTSGDTDTQYF.

This chain joins TRBV21-1 and TRBJ2-1; the table's D call of TRBD2 was not tested on the DNA. TRBV21-1 is tagged as a pseudogene. The CDR3 consists of 22 residues. For the CDR3, the DNA is TGTGCCAGCAGCAAAATATTTCGACGCCCGGGACTAGCGGGAGCTTCCTACAATGAGCAGTTCTTC. Its translation: CASSKIFRRPGLAGASYNEQFF.

V gene TRBV9 combines with J gene TRBJ2-5; a possible D gene is TRBD1 (5 bases). Germline lookup yields CDR1 SGDLS and CDR2 YYNGEE. Deletions cut 0 bases from V and 4 bases from J, with 13 bases between. This CDR3 comprises 15 residues. CDR3 DNA: TGTGCCAGCAGCGTAGCTCAGGGCCTCGGAGAGACCCAGTACTTC. Translation gives CASSVAQGLGETQYF. The variable domain in full, completed from reference TRBV9 and TRBJ2-5, reads DSGVTQTPKHLITATGQRVTLRCSPRSGDLSVYWYQQSLDQGLQFLIQYYNGEERAKGNILERFSAQQFPDLHSELNLSSLELGDSALYFCASSVAQGLGETQYFGPGTRLLVL.

The chain carries TRBV4-1 and TRBJ2-1; 8 nucleotides line up with TRBD1. The germline gives CDR1 MGHRA, CDR2 YSYEKL. This CDR3 is built from 17 residues. Trimming at V came to 1 base and at J to 3 bases, leaving 8 bases not matched to a gene. CDR3 residues: CASSQAIRTGLYNEQFF. In DNA, the CDR3 is TGCGCCAGCAGCCAAGCTATCAGGACAGGGCTCTACAATGAGCAGTTCTTC.

V usage is TRBV4-1 and J usage is TRBJ2-5, with TRBD1 matching over 8 bases. This CDR3 comprises 16 residues. The germline V gene has CDR1 MGHRA and CDR2 YSYEKL. The V gene end was trimmed by 0 bases and the J gene end by 5 bases; junction bases not matched to a gene: 8. For the CDR3, the DNA is TGCGCCAGCAGCCAAGACAGGGGGCGAGGACGGGAGACCCAGTACTTC. Residues: CASSQDRGRGRETQYF.

The rearrangement uses TRBV5-1 and TRBJ2-5; D may be TRBD1 (7 bases). CDR3 size: 15 residues. Germline V lookup: CDR1 SGHRS, CDR2 YFSETQ. The ends were cut back, 3 bases at V and 4 bases at J, with 16 bases in the middle. CDR3 amino acids: CASSYQRAGGETQYF. As DNA, the CDR3 is TGCGCCAGCAGCTACCAGCGGGCAGGGGGAGAGACCCAGTACTTC.

The CDR3: CASSVEGQGASPLHF. For the CDR3, the DNA is TGTGCCAGCAGCGTTGAGGGACAGGGTGCTTCACCCCTCCACTTT. V and J are TRBV6-4 and TRBJ1-6; 9 positions match TRBD1. Per germline, CDR1 MRHNA and CDR2 SNTAGT. J was trimmed by 9 bases and V by 6 bases; bases with no gene match: 9. The CDR3 has 15 residues.

The chain uses TRBV5-6 and TRBJ2-3, with TRBD2 matching 12 bases. The CDR3 spans 17 residues. Germline V gene lookup returns CDR1 SGHDT and CDR2 YYEEEE. J lost 0 bases, V lost 2 bases, and 4 bases had no gene match. The CDR3 sequence is CASSFELAGGSTDTQYF. The CDR3 DNA sequence: TGTGCCAGCAGCTTTGAACTAGCGGGAGGTAGCACAGATACGCAGTATTTT.

The V call is TRBV6-1, the J call TRBJ2-1, with D perhaps TRBD2 (6 bases). Germline CDR1 and CDR2: MNHNS and SASEGT. Deletions cut 7 bases from V and 5 bases from J, with 18 bases between. The CDR3 consists of 15 residues. The CDR3 loop is CASTYRSSANNEQFF. CDR3 bases: TGTGCCAGCACCTACCGATCTAGCGCCAACAATGAGCAGTTCTTC.

The chain carries TRBV6-5 and TRBJ1-2; 9 bases are a match to TRBD1. This CDR3 spans 15 amino acids. Germline values: CDR1 MNHEY, CDR2 SVGAGI. The junction had 7 bases not matched to a gene; V was cut back by 4 bases and J by 4 bases. The CDR3 reads CASSSPGQGTYGYTF. CDR3 bases: TGTGCCAGCAGTTCTCCGGGACAGGGCACCTATGGCTACACCTTC.

The chain joins TRBV7-8 to TRBJ1-2, with TRBD1 identical over 7 bases. Trimming removed 1 base from V and 5 bases from J; junction bases left unmatched: 7. Germline V lookup: CDR1 SGHVS, CDR2 FQNEAQ. The CDR3 is made up of 15 amino acids. The CDR3 region has the DNA TGTGCCAGCAGCTTAGACAGGGGCCGAGGATATGGCTACACCTTC. It codes for CASSLDRGRGYGYTF.